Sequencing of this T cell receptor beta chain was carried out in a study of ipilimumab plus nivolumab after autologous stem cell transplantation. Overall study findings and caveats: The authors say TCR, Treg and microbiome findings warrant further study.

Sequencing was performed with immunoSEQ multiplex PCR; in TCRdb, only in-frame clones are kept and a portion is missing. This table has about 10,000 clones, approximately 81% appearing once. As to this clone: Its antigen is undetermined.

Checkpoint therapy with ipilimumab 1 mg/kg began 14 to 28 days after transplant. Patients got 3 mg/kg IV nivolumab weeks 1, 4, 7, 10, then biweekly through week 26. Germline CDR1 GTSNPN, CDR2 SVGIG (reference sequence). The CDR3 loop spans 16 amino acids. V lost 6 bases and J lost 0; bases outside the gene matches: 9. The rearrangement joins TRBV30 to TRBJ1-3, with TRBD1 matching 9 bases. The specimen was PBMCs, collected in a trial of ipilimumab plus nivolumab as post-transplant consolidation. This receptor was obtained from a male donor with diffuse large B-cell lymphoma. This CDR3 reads CACEPGQGFSGNTIYF. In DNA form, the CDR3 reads TGTGCCTGTGAACCGGGACAGGGCTTCTCTGGAAACACCATATATTTT.